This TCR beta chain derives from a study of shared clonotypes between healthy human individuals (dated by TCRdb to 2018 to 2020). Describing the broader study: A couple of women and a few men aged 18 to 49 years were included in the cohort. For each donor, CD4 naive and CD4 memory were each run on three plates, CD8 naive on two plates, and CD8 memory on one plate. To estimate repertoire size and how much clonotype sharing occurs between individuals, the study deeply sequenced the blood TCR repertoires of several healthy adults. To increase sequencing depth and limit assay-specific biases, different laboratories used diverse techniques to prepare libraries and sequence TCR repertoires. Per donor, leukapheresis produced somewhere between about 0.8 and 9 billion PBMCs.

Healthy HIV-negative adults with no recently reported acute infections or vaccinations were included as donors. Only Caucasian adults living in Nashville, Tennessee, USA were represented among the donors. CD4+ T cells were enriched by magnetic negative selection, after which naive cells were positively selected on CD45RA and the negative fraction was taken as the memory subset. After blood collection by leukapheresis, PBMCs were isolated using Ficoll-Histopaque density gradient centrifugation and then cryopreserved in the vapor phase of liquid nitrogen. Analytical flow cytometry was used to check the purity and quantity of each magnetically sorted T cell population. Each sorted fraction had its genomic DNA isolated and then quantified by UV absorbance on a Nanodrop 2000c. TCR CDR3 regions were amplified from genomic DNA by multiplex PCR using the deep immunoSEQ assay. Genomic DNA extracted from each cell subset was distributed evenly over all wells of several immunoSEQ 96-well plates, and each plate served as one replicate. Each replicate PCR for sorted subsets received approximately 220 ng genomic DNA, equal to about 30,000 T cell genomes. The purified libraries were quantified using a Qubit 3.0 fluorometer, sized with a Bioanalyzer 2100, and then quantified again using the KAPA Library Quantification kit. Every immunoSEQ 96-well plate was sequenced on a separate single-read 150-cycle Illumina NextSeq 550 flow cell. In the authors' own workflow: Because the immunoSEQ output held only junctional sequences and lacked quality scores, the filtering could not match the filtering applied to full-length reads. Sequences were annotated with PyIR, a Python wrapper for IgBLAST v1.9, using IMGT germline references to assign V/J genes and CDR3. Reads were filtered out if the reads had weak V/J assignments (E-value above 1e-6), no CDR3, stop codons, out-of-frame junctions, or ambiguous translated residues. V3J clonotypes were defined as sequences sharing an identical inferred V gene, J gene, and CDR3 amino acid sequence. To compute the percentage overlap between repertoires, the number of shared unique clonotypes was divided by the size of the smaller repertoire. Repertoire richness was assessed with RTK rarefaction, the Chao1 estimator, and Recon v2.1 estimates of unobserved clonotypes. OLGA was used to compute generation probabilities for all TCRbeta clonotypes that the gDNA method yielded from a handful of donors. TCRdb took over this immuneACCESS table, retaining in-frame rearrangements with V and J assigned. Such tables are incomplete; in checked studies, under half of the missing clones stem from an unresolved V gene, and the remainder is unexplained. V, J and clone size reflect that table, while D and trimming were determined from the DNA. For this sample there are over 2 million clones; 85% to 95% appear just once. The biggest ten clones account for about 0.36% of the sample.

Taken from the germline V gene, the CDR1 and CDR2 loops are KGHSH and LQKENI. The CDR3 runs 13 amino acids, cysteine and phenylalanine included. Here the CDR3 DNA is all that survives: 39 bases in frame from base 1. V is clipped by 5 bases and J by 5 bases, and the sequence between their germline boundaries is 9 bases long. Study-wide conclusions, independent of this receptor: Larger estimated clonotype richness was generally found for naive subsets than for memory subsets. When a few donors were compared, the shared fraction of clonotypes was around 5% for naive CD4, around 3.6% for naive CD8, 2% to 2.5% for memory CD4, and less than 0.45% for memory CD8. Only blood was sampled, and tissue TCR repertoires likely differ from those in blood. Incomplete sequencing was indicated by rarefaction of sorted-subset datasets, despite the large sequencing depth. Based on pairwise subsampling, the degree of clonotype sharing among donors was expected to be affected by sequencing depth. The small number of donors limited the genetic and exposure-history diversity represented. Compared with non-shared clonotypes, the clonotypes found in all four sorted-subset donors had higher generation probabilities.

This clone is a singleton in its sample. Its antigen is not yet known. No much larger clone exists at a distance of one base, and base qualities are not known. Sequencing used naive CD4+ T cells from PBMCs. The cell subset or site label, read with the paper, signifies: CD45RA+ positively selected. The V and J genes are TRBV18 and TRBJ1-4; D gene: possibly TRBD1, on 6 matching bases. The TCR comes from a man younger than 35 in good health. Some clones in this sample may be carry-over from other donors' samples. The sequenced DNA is TGTGCCAGCTCAAATGGACAGAATGAAAAACTGTTTTTT. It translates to CASSNGQNEKLFF.